The 22 T cell receptor beta chains below were found in one sample sequenced in a study of cytomegalovirus exposure and HLA in healthy donors. 13 Jbeta primers and 60 Vbeta primers were used for the PCR. Data came from immunoSEQ multiplex PCR; TCRdb stores just in-frame clones and leaves some out. The sample has around 100,000 clones; 70% are singletons. The source material was PBMCs. These receptors were taken from a middle-aged man in good health and CMV-seropositive.

The sample holds a few counts of this clone. The chain's CDR3 is CASSSSSGNTIYF. The CDR3 DNA sequence: TGTGCCAGCAGTTCGTCGTCTGGAAACACCATATATTTT. This chain uses TRBV28 with TRBJ1-3; unclear D gene. Germline assignment: CDR1 MDHEN and CDR2 SYDVKM. With 4 bases removed from V and 1 base from J, the gap between germline ends came to 5 bases. The CDR3 has 13 residues.

The table lists this clone with a few counts. The J gene is TRBJ2-7, the V gene TRBV28; TRBD2 matches 10 bases. The germline V gene has CDR1 MDHEN and CDR2 SYDVKM. The length of the CDR3 is 15 residues. V lost 4 bases and J lost 3; bases outside the gene matches: 6. The DNA for the CDR3 is TGTGCCAGCAGTTCTCAACTAGCGGGATTCTACGAGCAGTACTTC. Its protein product is CASSSQLAGFYEQYF.

The CDR3 DNA sequence: TGTGCCAGCAGCCGTTTACAGGGCCGGGAGACCCAGTACTTC. Protein sequence: CASSRLQGRETQYF. The V and J genes are TRBV28 and TRBJ2-5; maybe TRBD1 (6 bases). V lost 6 bases to trimming and J lost 5 bases, with 16 bases between them. CDR1 is MDHEN and CDR2 is SYDVKM in the germline V gene. The CDR3 extends over 14 amino acids.

The chain uses TRBV7-2 and TRBJ2-2; D is perhaps TRBD2 (6 bases). Per germline, CDR1 SGHTA and CDR2 FQGNSA. This CDR3 comprises 16 residues. V lost 5 bases to trimming and J lost 0 bases, with 13 bases between them. CDR3 DNA sequence: TGTGCCAGCAGCCCGACTAGGACCACGAACACCGGGGAGCTGTTTTTT. It encodes CASSPTRTTNTGELFF.

CDR3 DNA sequence: TGTGCCAGCAGGGAGGAGACCGGGACAGGGTACGAGAATGAAAAACTGTTTTTT. Encoded protein: CASREETGTGYENEKLFF. The V gene is TRBV28, the J gene TRBJ1-4, with TRBD1 matching 9 bases. The germline V gene encodes CDR1 MDHEN and CDR2 SYDVKM. This CDR3 spans 18 amino acids. J was trimmed by 5 bases and V by 6 bases; bases with no gene match: 16.

The CDR3 sequence: CASSEQGDDYEQYF. The CDR3 DNA reads as TGTGCCAGCAGTGAGCAGGGGGATGACTACGAGCAGTACTTC. The rearrangement links TRBV6-1 to TRBJ2-7; 7 nucleotides line up with TRBD1. Germline-derived CDR1 and CDR2 are MNHNS and SASEGT. The CDR3 sequence is 14 residues long. Trimming at V came to 3 bases and at J to 3 bases, leaving 5 bases not matched to a gene.

The chain carries TRBV7-9 and TRBJ2-7; D possibly corresponds to TRBD2 (5 bases). V dropped 6 bases and J dropped 4 bases, with 16 bases sitting between them. This CDR3 is built from 14 residues. CDR1 and CDR2 from the germline V gene are SEHNR and FQNEAQ (reference sequence). The CDR3 protein is CASSASPDSYEQYF. The DNA for the CDR3 is TGTGCCAGCAGTGCCTCCCCGGACTCTTACGAGCAGTACTTC.

This chain links TRBV28 with TRBJ2-7, with TRBD1 matching over 9 bases. CDR1 is MDHEN and CDR2 is SYDVKM in the germline V gene. The V gene end was trimmed by 7 bases and the J gene end by 5 bases; junction bases not matched to a gene: 12. The CDR3 loop spans 15 amino acids. In DNA, the CDR3 is TGTGCCAGCATCCCGGTCGGGACAGGGTCCAACGAGCAGTACTTC. It encodes CASIPVGTGSNEQYF.

This rearrangement joins TRBV19 to TRBJ1-5, with D tentatively TRBD1 (6 bases). The germline V gene encodes CDR1 LNHDA and CDR2 SQIVND (reference sequence). The CDR3 length is 15 residues. Trimming stripped 4 bases from V and 0 bases from J, with 10 bases between. The CDR3 DNA reads as TGTGCCAGTAGTAGGACAGACGTTAGCAATCAGCCCCAGCATTTT. It encodes CASSRTDVSNQPQHF.

The CDR3 reads CASRTGGLDTQYF. In DNA form, the CDR3 reads TGTGCCAGCCGGACAGGGGGCTTAGATACGCAGTATTTT. The chain links TRBV28 to TRBJ2-3; 11 nucleotides agree with TRBD1. The CDR3 spans 13 residues. CDR1 and CDR2 from the germline V gene are MDHEN and SYDVKM. J lost 5 bases, V lost 8 bases, and 3 bases had no gene match.

This chain uses TRBV28 with TRBJ2-3; 7 bases agree with TRBD1. CDR3 length: 15 amino acids. Unmatched junction bases numbered 4, after V lost 4 bases and J lost 0 bases. Germline V lookup: CDR1 MDHEN, CDR2 SYDVKM. The CDR3 reads CASSSTGDSTDTQYF. The CDR3, as DNA: TGTGCCAGCAGTTCTACAGGGGACAGCACAGATACGCAGTATTTT.

The count of this clone is one. The CDR3 bases are TGTGCCAGCAGCTTAATGAGCGGGCCTAGCTCCTACGAGCAGTACGTC. Its protein is CASSLMSGPSSYEQYV. The rearrangement links TRBV7-2 to TRBJ2-7; a possible D gene is TRBD2 (6 bases). Germline values: CDR1 SGHTA, CDR2 FQGNSA. The germline V and J ends were trimmed by 2 bases and 0 bases, with 14 bases remaining between them. There are 16 residues in the CDR3.

This clone appeared a few times. The J gene is TRBJ2-3, the V gene TRBV6-4; TRBD2 is a possible D gene (6 bases). V was cut by 0 bases and J by 6 bases, with 16 bases left in between. Germline V gives CDR1 MRHNA, CDR2 SNTAGT. The CDR3 has 16 amino acids. The CDR3 sequence is CASSDSSLAPTDTQYF. Written as DNA, the CDR3 is TGTGCCAGCAGTGACTCGAGCCTAGCGCCGACGGATACGCAGTATTTT.

The count of this clone is one. The rearrangement joins TRBV11-2 to TRBJ2-3; D may be TRBD2 (6 bases). V gave up 5 bases and J gave up 3 bases, with 15 bases separating them. Germline CDR1 and CDR2: SGHAT and FQNNGV. This CDR3 has 15 residues. The CDR3 loop reads CASSNPPGETDTQYF. Here the CDR3 DNA reads TGTGCCAGCAGCAACCCCCCGGGGGAAACAGATACGCAGTATTTT.

The V call is TRBV6-4, the J call TRBJ2-1, with 7 bases that match TRBD1. Germline assignment: CDR1 MRHNA and CDR2 SNTAGT. Germline trimming cut 2 bases from V and 0 bases from J; bases unmatched to any gene: 10. The CDR3 contains 18 residues. The CDR3 reads CASSDVVRTGSSYNEQFF. The CDR3, as DNA: TGTGCCAGCAGTGACGTGGTTAGGACAGGTAGCTCCTACAATGAGCAGTTCTTC.

This rearrangement joins TRBV19 to TRBJ2-1; possibly TRBD2 for D (6 bases). CDR3 size: 15 residues. V shed 5 bases and J shed 4 bases, with 15 bases lying between them. Looked up from germline, CDR1 is LNHDA and CDR2 is SQIVND (reference sequence). CDR3 sequence: CASSPGRSDYNEQFF. In DNA form, the CDR3 reads TGTGCCAGTAGTCCGGGGAGGAGCGATTACAATGAGCAGTTCTTC.

The chain employs TRBV10-2 and TRBJ1-2; 9 bases agree with TRBD1. Germline V gives CDR1 WSHSY, CDR2 SAAADI. V lost 0 bases, J lost 7 bases, and 3 bases stayed unmatched. The CDR3 covers 14 residues. The CDR3 sequence: CASSESNRGPGYTF. The CDR3 coding sequence is TGCGCCAGCAGTGAGTCCAACAGGGGGCCTGGCTACACCTTC.

The chain recombines TRBV6-1 with TRBJ2-6, with 8 bases fitting TRBD1. This CDR3 contains 16 residues. Germline CDR1 is MNHNS and CDR2 is SASEGT. The ends lost 3 bases at V and 0 bases at J; junction bases unmatched: 1. CDR3 bases: TGTGCCAGCAGTGAGACAGGGGACTCTGGGGCCAACGTCCTGACTTTC. This codes for CASSETGDSGANVLTF.

V gene TRBV30 combines with J gene TRBJ2-1, with D uncertain. V shed 3 bases and J shed 7 bases, with 7 bases lying between them. Looked up from germline, CDR1 is GTSNPN and CDR2 is SVGIG (reference sequence). The length of the CDR3 is 11 residues. CDR3 nucleotide sequence: TGTGCCTGGAGCTGGGCGAATGAGCAGTTCTTC. Translation gives CAWSWANEQFF.

The gene calls are TRBV19 and TRBJ2-7; D perhaps matches TRBD2 (7 bases). The CDR3 totals 16 residues. V dropped 4 bases and J dropped 3 bases, with 19 bases sitting between them. CDR1 is LNHDA and CDR2 is SQIVND in the germline V gene (reference sequence). Written as DNA, the CDR3 is TGTGCCAGTAGTAACCCCGGGGAGGGGACACACTACGAGCAGTACTTC. Translation: CASSNPGEGTHYEQYF. The whole variable domain, remainder taken from reference TRBV19 and TRBJ2-7, is DGGITQSPKYLFRKEGQNVTLSCEQNLNHDAMYWYRQDPGQGLRLIYYSQIVNDFQKGDIAEGYSVSREKKESFPLTVTSAQKNPTAFYLCASSNPGEGTHYEQYFGPGTRLTVT.

This clone showed up just a few times. J is TRBJ2-7 and V is TRBV27; weak D call: TRBD1 (6 bases). The germline CDR1 and CDR2 sequences are MNHEY and SMNVEV (reference sequence). The CDR3 totals 15 residues. The V gene lost 8 bases and the J gene lost 0 bases, with 17 bases spanning the gap. The CDR3 nucleotides are TGTGCCAGCGTACAGAGTCAGGGGCCCTCCTACGAGCAGTACTTC. It yields the protein CASVQSQGPSYEQYF.

The gene calls are TRBV29-1 and TRBJ2-5; possibly TRBD2 for D (5 bases). CDR1 is SQVTM, CDR2 ANQGSEA, per germline. Trimming removed 4 bases from V and 4 bases from J, with 16 bases in between. The CDR3 is 14 amino acids. The CDR3 loop reads CSVGAGRDRETQYF. CDR3 DNA sequence: TGCAGCGTTGGGGCGGGCCGGGATCGAGAGACCCAGTACTTC. The complete variable domain, with remaining parts taken from reference TRBV29-1 and TRBJ2-5, reads SAVISQKPSRDICQRGTSLTIQCQVDSQVTMMFWYRQQPGQSLTLIATANQGSEATYESGFVIDKFPISRPNLTFSTLTVSNMSPEDSSIYLCSVGAGRDRETQYFGPGTRLLVL.